Each of the 4 T cell receptor beta chains below was sequenced from the same sample in a study of CD8+CD57+ T cells in acquired aplastic anemia. Sequencing was done on patients that had shown CD8+CD57+ cell expansion by flow cytometry. TCR beta VDJ and CDR3 profiling used genomic DNA as template. TCRdb redid the calling of the reads with MiXCR, one entry per CDR3 protein. The table lists about half a million distinct CDR3 sequences, approximately 33% of them singletons. Material for sequencing was sorted CD4+, CD8+, or CD8+CD57+ T cells (not recorded which) from PBMCs. The receptors here all came from a human donor with aplastic anemia.

Many counts were recorded for this clonotype. V is TRBV9 and J is TRBJ1-1, with TRBD1 matching over 7 bases. Germline CDR1 reads SGDLS; CDR2 reads YYNGEE. CDR3 length: 14 residues. Trimming at V came to 1 base and at J to 6 bases, leaving 6 bases not matched to a gene. CDR3 in amino acids: CASSVTGEGAEAFF. CDR3 nucleotide sequence: TGTGCCAGCAGCGTAACAGGGGAGGGTGCTGAAGCTTTCTTT.

Ten or more counts support this clonotype. V usage is TRBV2 and J usage is TRBJ2-7, with TRBD1 matching 7 bases. CDR1 and CDR2 (germline): SNHLY, FYNNEI. V trimming: 6 bases; J trimming: 3 bases; junction bases outside the gene matches: 8. The CDR3 loop spans 14 amino acids. The CDR3 DNA follows: TGTGCCAGCAGAGGACAGGCCGCCGGCTACGAGCAGTACTTC. Its translation: CASRGQAAGYEQYF.

The sample holds many counts of this clonotype. One junction end does not reproduce the germline sequence, and a read error may be involved. The chain couples TRBV5-6 to TRBJ1-1; maybe TRBD1 (5 bases). There are 12 residues in the CDR3. In germline, CDR1 is SGHDT, CDR2 YYEEEE. The CDR3 nucleotides are TGTGCCAGCAGCTCACGGACAATGTCGAGAATCTTT. This sequence encodes CASSSRTMSRIF.

This clonotype has only a few counts. The V gene is TRBV20-1, the J gene TRBJ1-4; D not certain. This CDR3 spans 13 amino acids. Germline values: CDR1 DFQATT, CDR2 SNEGSKA (reference sequence). Between the trimmed V and J ends, which lost 6 bases and 8 bases, there was a span of 16 bases. The DNA for the CDR3 is TGCAGTGCCAGTCCGGGCAACTCCGAAAAACTGTTTTTT. It is translated as CSASPGNSEKLFF.